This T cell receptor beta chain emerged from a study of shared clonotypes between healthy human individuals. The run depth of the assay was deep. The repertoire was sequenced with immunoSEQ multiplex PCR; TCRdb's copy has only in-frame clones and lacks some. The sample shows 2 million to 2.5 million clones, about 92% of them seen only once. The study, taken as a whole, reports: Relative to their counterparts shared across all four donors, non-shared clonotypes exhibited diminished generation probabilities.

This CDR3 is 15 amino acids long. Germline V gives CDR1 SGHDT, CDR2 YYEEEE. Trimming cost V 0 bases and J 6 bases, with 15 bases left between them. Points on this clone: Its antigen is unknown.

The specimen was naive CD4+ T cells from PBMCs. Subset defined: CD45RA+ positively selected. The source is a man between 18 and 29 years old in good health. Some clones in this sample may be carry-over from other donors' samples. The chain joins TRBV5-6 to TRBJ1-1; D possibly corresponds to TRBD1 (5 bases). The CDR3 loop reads CASSLVGSGVPEAFF. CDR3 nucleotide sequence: TGTGCCAGCAGCTTGGTGGGGTCGGGGGTCCCTGAAGCTTTCTTT.